The 3 T cell receptor beta chains in this list originate from one sample, sequenced in a study of low-dose radiotherapy and immunotherapy resistance in tumors. TRAV- and TRBV-specific primers, spanning alpha and beta chains, primed first-strand cDNA. A constant-region primer paired with the V-primer adapter amplified TCRs over about 20 PCR cycles. TCRdb reprocessed the reads via MiXCR and lists one record per CDR3 protein. The sample consists of around 10,000 distinct CDR3 sequences, more than 55% of them appearing once. Receptors originate from a human donor with advanced metastatic prostate, ovarian, gallbladder or colorectal cancer (not recorded which). This table probably holds off-target reads from a library built for another chain.

The gene calls are TRBV12-3 or TRBV12-4 and TRBJ1-2; D not resolved. CDR3 length equals 15 residues. V lost 5 bases and J 4 bases, leaving 17 bases between the germline ends. The CDR3 reads CASSASRGLGYGYTF. CDR3 coding DNA: TGTGCCAGCAGTGCCAGTAGAGGACTTGGCTATGGCTACACCTTC.

V gene TRBV6-1 combines with J gene TRBJ1-2; 12 bases agree with TRBD1. The CDR3 is made up of 15 amino acids. CDR1 is MNHNS and CDR2 is SASEGT in the germline V gene. V lost 5 bases to trimming and J lost 6 bases; unmatched junction nucleotides: 7. The CDR3 sequence is CASSLPGQGAHGYTF. The CDR3 DNA is TGTGCCAGCAGTCTCCCGGGACAGGGGGCTCATGGCTACACCTTC.

This clonotype was seen a handful of times. J is TRBJ2-1 and V is TRBV4-3, with 7 nucleotides matching TRBD1. Losses at the gene ends were 0 bases for V and 4 bases for J; bases not matched to a gene: 12. The CDR3 runs to 18 residues. Germline V gene data show CDR1 as LGHNA and CDR2 as YSLEER. CDR3 region: CASSQDFVGRGIYNEQFF. The CDR3 DNA reads as TGCGCCAGCAGCCAAGACTTCGTGGGCAGGGGGATTTACAATGAGCAGTTCTTC.